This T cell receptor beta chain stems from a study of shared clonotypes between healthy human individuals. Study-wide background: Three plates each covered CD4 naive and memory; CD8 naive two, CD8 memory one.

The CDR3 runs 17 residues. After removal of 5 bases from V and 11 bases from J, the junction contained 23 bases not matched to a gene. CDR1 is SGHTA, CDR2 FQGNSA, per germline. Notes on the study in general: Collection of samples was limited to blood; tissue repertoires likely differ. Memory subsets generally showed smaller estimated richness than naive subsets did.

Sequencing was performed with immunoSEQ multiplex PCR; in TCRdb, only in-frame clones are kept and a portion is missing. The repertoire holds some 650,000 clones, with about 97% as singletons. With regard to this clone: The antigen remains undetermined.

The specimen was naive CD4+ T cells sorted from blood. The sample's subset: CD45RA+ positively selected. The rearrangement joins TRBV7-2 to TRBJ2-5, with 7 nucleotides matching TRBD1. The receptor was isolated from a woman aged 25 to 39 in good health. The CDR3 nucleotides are TGTGCCAGCAGCATTGGGACAGAACCCCGATGGATCAGGGAGCAGTACTTC. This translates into CASSIGTEPRWIREQYF.